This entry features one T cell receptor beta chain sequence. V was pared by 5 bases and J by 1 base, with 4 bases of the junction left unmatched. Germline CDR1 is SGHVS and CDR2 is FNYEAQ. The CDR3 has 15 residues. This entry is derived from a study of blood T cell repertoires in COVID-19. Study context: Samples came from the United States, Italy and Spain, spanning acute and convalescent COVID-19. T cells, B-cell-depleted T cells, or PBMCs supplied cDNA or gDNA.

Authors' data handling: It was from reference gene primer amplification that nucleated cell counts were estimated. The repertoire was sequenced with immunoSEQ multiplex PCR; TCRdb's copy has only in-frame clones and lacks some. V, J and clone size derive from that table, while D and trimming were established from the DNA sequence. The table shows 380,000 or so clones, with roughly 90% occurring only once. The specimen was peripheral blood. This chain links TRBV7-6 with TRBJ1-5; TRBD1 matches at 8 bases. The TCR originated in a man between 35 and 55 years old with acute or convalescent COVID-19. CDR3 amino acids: CASSPGQGSNQPQHF. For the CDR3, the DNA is TGTGCCAGCAGCCCAGGACAGGGAAGCAATCAGCCCCAGCATTTT.